Listed below are T cell receptor beta chains from one sample, sequenced in a study of cytomegalovirus exposure and HLA in healthy donors. Sequencing used immunoSEQ multiplex PCR; TCRdb keeps in-frame clones, though not all of them. The sample includes around 70,000 clones, 94% seen only once; the top ten take less than 2%. Sequenced: PBMCs. The receptor set was obtained from a man aged 18 to 29 in good health and CMV-seropositive. Each CDR3 is given with its conserved first and last residue. Fields, in order: CDR3 protein, CDR3 DNA, clone size, D gene, J gene, V gene. The D gene is left open where the match is weak. Expanded clones get a size class; other rows say once, few or many, or leave the size out.

CASCEPGLEVHEQFF	TGTGCCAGCTGCGAGCCGGGACTAGAGGTCCATGAGCAGTTCTTC	.	TRBD2	TRBJ2-1	TRBV28
CASSPGLYYEQYF	TGTGCCAGCAGTCCGGGACTTTACTACGAGCAGTACTTC	.	.	TRBJ2-7	TRBV27
CASSVQNEQFF	TGTGCCAGCAGTGTGCAGAATGAGCAGTTCTTC	.	.	TRBJ2-1	TRBV2
CSGMTGTVNTEAFF	TGCAGCGGAATGACCGGGACAGTAAACACTGAAGCTTTCTTT	.	TRBD1	TRBJ1-1	TRBV29-1
CASSNYNRGSPDGYTF	TGTGCCAGCAGCAACTATAACAGGGGGTCGCCGGATGGCTACACCTTC	.	TRBD1	TRBJ1-2	TRBV9
CASSSRDRTIGGQYF	TGCGCCAGCAGCAGCCGGGACAGGACGATCGGTGGGCAGTACTTC	.	TRBD1	TRBJ2-7	TRBV4-1
CASSQAELSYEQYF	TGTGCCAGCTCACAGGCCGAATTATCCTACGAGCAGTACTTC	.	.	TRBJ2-7	TRBV2
CASSFIAAYNEQFF	TGTGCCAGTAGTTTTATAGCGGCATACAATGAGCAGTTCTTC	.	.	TRBJ2-1	TRBV19
CASSAASGTSYEQYF	TGTGCCAGCAGTGCGGCTAGCGGGACCTCCTACGAGCAGTACTTC	.	TRBD2	TRBJ2-7	TRBV2
CASSEQIYTEAFF	TGCGCCAGCAGTGAGCAAATTTACACTGAAGCTTTCTTT	.	.	TRBJ1-1	TRBV10-1
CASSLYTGYPFQETQYF	TGTGCCAGCAGTTTATATACAGGGTACCCTTTCCAAGAGACCCAGTACTTC	.	.	TRBJ2-5	TRBV28
CASSLQRMETQYF	TGTGCCAGCAGCCTTCAGCGGATGGAGACCCAGTACTTC	.	.	TRBJ2-5	TRBV7-9
CASNQPGQPSYEQYF	TGTGCCAGCAACCAACCGGGACAACCGTCCTACGAGCAGTACTTC	.	.	TRBJ2-7	TRBV7-9
CASTPGGGDGYTF	TGTGCCAGCACCCCCGGGGGAGGGGATGGCTACACCTTC	.	.	TRBJ1-2	TRBV25-1
CASSAAGGGGGETQYF	TGTGCCAGCAGCGCCGCCGGGGGAGGTGGAGGAGAGACCCAGTACTTC	.	.	TRBJ2-5	TRBV7-9
CASSIGWDYSHNEQFF	TGCGCCAGCAGTATTGGTTGGGACTACTCACACAATGAGCAGTTCTTC	.	TRBD2	TRBJ2-1	TRBV10-1
CAWSEDQTGFREKLFF	TGTGCCTGGAGTGAAGACCAGACAGGGTTTAGAGAAAAACTGTTTTTT	once	TRBD1	TRBJ1-4	TRBV30
CASSLDRHGYTF	TGTGCCAGCAGTTTGGACAGGCACGGCTACACCTTC	.	TRBD1	TRBJ1-2	TRBV6-1
CASSLGHVTIYEQYF	TGTGCCAGCAGCTTAGGGCATGTGACTATCTACGAGCAGTACTTC	.	.	TRBJ2-7	TRBV7-2
CAAKGRALAGELFF	TGTGCCGCCAAGGGCAGGGCCCTCGCCGGGGAGCTGTTTTTT	once	.	TRBJ2-2	TRBV30
CASSDGHFTGELFF	TGTGCCAGCAGTGATGGGCACTTTACCGGGGAGCTGTTTTTT	once	.	TRBJ2-2	TRBV2
CASSLVVGDKRPQYF	TGTGCCAGCAGCCTAGTGGTAGGGGATAAGAGACCCCAGTACTTC	.	.	TRBJ2-5	TRBV7-2
CASSTGTGTEAFF	TGTGCCAGCAGTACCGGGACAGGGACTGAAGCTTTCTTT	.	TRBD1	TRBJ1-1	TRBV6-5
CAWSPPWTSGNEQFF	TGTGCCTGGAGTCCCCCCTGGACTAGCGGGAATGAGCAGTTCTTC	.	TRBD2	TRBJ2-1	TRBV30
CAGRTGRRGYTF	TGTGCCGGACGGACAGGGCGGAGGGGCTACACCTTC	.	TRBD1	TRBJ1-2	TRBV19
CASSLAERWGTHYGEQYF	TGTGCCAGCAGCCTGGCGGAACGGTGGGGGACTCATTACGGAGAGCAGTACTTC	.	.	TRBJ2-7	TRBV5-4
CARSPLLGQGIPYSNQPQHF	TGTGCCAGAAGCCCCCTCTTGGGACAGGGAATCCCGTATAGCAATCAGCCCCAGCATTTT	.	.	TRBJ1-5	TRBV7-5
CASRFGGQSSYEQYF	TGTGCCAGCAGGTTTGGCGGGCAGAGCTCCTACGAGCAGTACTTC	.	.	TRBJ2-7	TRBV6-5
CAWSVGETQYF	TGTGCCTGGAGTGTCGGTGAGACCCAGTACTTC	.	.	TRBJ2-5	TRBV30
CASSPGTATDTQYF	TGTGCCAGCAGCCCCGGGACAGCCACAGATACGCAGTATTTT	.	TRBD1	TRBJ2-3	TRBV5-8
CASRSSGSRYNEQFF	TGTGCCAGTAGATCTAGCGGGAGTCGCTACAATGAGCAGTTCTTC	.	TRBD2	TRBJ2-1	TRBV19
CSVPGLAVYNEQFF	TGCAGCGTGCCGGGACTAGCGGTTTACAATGAGCAGTTCTTC	.	TRBD2	TRBJ2-1	TRBV29-1
CASSAGQGMLDTEAFF	TGTGCCAGCAGCGCCGGACAGGGTATGTTGGACACTGAAGCTTTCTTT	.	TRBD1	TRBJ1-1	TRBV9
CASSLGGGSYKNIQYF	TGTGCCAGCAGCTTGGGGGGCGGGAGTTACAAAAACATTCAGTACTTC	.	TRBD2	TRBJ2-4	TRBV5-5
CASSGTSRGVSSYNEQFF	TGTGCCAGCAGTGGAACTAGCCGGGGAGTGAGCTCCTACAATGAGCAGTTCTTC	.	.	TRBJ2-1	TRBV25-1
CAISELARGGSNPEAFF	TGTGCCATCAGTGAGCTAGCCCGAGGGGGTAGTAATCCTGAAGCTTTCTTT	.	.	TRBJ1-1	TRBV10-3
CASSSPFSNQPQHF	TGTGCCAGCAGTTCCCCATTTAGCAATCAGCCCCAGCATTTT	.	.	TRBJ1-5	TRBV28
CASTPTGMGYNEQFF	TGTGCCAGCACCCCTACGGGAATGGGCTACAATGAGCAGTTCTTC	.	.	TRBJ2-1	TRBV9
CATSITDRGVSKNIQYF	TGTGCCACCAGCATTACGGACAGAGGGGTTTCCAAAAACATTCAGTACTTC	.	.	TRBJ2-4	TRBV15
CASSFLWGADTQYF	TGTGCCAGCAGCTTCCTCTGGGGGGCAGATACGCAGTATTTT	.	.	TRBJ2-3	TRBV7-2
CASSEAGALKEQYF	TGTGCCAGCAGTGAGGCAGGGGCCCTGAAAGAGCAGTACTTC	once	.	TRBJ2-7	TRBV27
CASSYVRARNQPQHF	TGTGCCAGCAGTTACGTCAGGGCACGGAATCAGCCCCAGCATTTT	.	.	TRBJ1-5	TRBV6-6
CASGPGQINEKLFF	TGCGCCAGCGGCCCGGGACAGATTAATGAAAAACTGTTTTTT	.	TRBD1	TRBJ1-4	TRBV5-1
CASSKGEGYGYTF	TGTGCCAGCAGTAAGGGAGAGGGCTATGGCTACACCTTC	once	.	TRBJ1-2	TRBV6-1
CASSAGEGPSYEQYF	TGTGCCAGCAGCGCCGGGGAGGGACCCTCCTACGAGCAGTACTTC	.	TRBD2	TRBJ2-7	TRBV9
CATGQSYGYTF	TGTGCCACCGGACAGTCCTATGGCTACACCTTC	.	.	TRBJ1-2	TRBV28
CASERTSGSVSGANVLTF	TGTGCCAGCGAGCGGACTAGCGGGAGTGTGAGTGGGGCCAACGTCCTGACTTTC	.	.	TRBJ2-6	TRBV21-1
CASSFGEAEQYF	TGTGCCAGCAGCTTTGGTGAAGCCGAGCAGTACTTC	.	.	TRBJ2-7	TRBV5-4
CASSPRDSSYEQYF	TGCGCCAGCAGCCCCCGGGACAGCTCCTACGAGCAGTACTTC	.	TRBD1	TRBJ2-7	TRBV5-1
CASRETGGSSYEQYF	TGTGCCAGCAGGGAGACGGGGGGCTCCTCCTACGAGCAGTACTTC	.	.	TRBJ2-7	TRBV6-6
CASSRRTGTDTQYF	TGTGCCAGCAGTCGACGGACAGGGACAGATACGCAGTATTTT	.	TRBD1	TRBJ2-3	TRBV28
CASSPGTAFNTGELFF	TGTGCCAGCAGCCCAGGGACAGCCTTCAACACCGGGGAGCTGTTTTTT	.	TRBD1	TRBJ2-2	TRBV9
CASSLGPGGDSYEQYF	TGTGCCAGCAGTTTAGGCCCCGGAGGTGACTCCTACGAGCAGTACTTC	.	.	TRBJ2-7	TRBV28
CASSPREREGTDTQYF	TGTGCCAGCAGCCCCCGGGAGCGGGAGGGCACAGATACGCAGTATTTT	.	TRBD2	TRBJ2-3	TRBV7-3
CASRQIPGQGISGDTQYF	TGTGCCAGCAGGCAAATTCCGGGACAGGGGATAAGTGGAGATACGCAGTATTTT	.	TRBD1	TRBJ2-3	TRBV2
CASSPLLATTYEQYF	TGTGCCAGCAGCCCTCTTCTCGCCACTACCTACGAGCAGTACTTC	.	.	TRBJ2-7	TRBV14
CASSFRLPGGNEQFF	TGTGCCAGCAGTTTTAGGCTCCCCGGGGGCAATGAGCAGTTCTTC	once	.	TRBJ2-1	TRBV28
CASSGGDTHLKGYNEQFF	TGTGCCAGCAGTGGGGGAGACACACACCTCAAGGGTTACAATGAGCAGTTCTTC	.	.	TRBJ2-1	TRBV25-1